This T cell receptor (beta chain) was obtained from a study of T cell repertoires in cytomegalovirus infection. Study-level background: CMV epitopes that were recently identified and HLA-C-restricted were used alongside well-studied HLA-B-restricted ones. CMV infection plus the matching HLA type was flagged by public TCR beta signatures. Study-level results: There were carriers of CMV plus the relevant HLA, and cumulative public TCR beta family frequency identified them. HLA-C-restricted CMV-specific TCR beta clonotypes prevailed in the ex vivo response.

One entry per CDR3 protein, called by TCRdb with MiXCR from the reads. The sample consists of some 560,000 distinct CDR3 sequences, 40% of them appearing once. Worth noting for this clonotype: The antigen is undetermined.

V was clipped by 5 bases and J by 5 bases, with 13 bases between them. This CDR3 spans 14 amino acids. The clonotype comes from a human donor in good health (CMV status not recorded). Some clones in this sample may be carry-over from other donors' samples. Specimen: cultured PBMCs, collected from culture after CMV antigen stimulation. V usage is TRBV12-3 or TRBV12-4 and J usage is TRBJ2-1; D is undetermined. CDR3 sequence: CASSPRQPHNEQFF. CDR3 DNA: TGTGCCAGCAGTCCCAGACAACCTCACAATGAGCAGTTCTTC.